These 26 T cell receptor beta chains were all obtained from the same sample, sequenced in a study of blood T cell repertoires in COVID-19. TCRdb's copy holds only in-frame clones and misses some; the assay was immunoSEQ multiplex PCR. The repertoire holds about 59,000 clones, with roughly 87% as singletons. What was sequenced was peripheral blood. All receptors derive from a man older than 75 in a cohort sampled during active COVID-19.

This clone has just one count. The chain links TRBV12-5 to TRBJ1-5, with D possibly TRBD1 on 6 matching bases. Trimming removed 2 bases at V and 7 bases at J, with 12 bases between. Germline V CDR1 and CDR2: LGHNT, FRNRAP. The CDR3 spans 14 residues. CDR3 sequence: CASGLTGQGQPQHF. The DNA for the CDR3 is TGTGCTAGTGGTTTGACAGGGCAAGGCCAGCCCCAGCATTTT.

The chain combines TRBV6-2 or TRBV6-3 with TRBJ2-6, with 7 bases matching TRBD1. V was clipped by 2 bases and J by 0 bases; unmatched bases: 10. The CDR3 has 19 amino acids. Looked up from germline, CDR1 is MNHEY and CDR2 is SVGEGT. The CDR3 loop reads CASSYHYRGPLSGANVLTF. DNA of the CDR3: TGTGCCAGCAGTTACCACTACAGGGGCCCACTCTCTGGGGCCAACGTCCTGACTTTC.

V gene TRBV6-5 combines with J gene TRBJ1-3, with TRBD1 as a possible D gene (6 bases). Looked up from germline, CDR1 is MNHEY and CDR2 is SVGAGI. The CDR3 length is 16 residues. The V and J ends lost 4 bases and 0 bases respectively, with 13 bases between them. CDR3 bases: TGTGCCAGCAGTTCGACAGGCCGACTCTCTGGAAACACCATATATTTT. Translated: CASSSTGRLSGNTIYF.

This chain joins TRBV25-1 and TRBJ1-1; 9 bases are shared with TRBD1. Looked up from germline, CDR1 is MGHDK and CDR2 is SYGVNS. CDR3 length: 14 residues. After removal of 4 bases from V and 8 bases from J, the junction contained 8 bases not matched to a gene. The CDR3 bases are TGTGCCAGCAGTGCCGGGACAGGGAGAGGCGAAGCTTTCTTT. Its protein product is CASSAGTGRGEAFF. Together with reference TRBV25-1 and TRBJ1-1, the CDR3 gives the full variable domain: EADIYQTPRYLVIGTGKKITLECSQTMGHDKMYWYQQDPGMELHLIHYSYGVNSTEKGDLSSESTVSRIRTEHFPLTLESARPSHTSQYLCASSAGTGRGEAFFGQGTRLTVV.

DNA for the CDR3: TGTGCCTGGAGTGTATACCGGGATCAGCCCCAGCATTTT. Translation: CAWSVYRDQPQHF. This rearrangement joins TRBV30 to TRBJ1-5; D gene unclear. Germline-derived CDR1 and CDR2 are GTSNPN and SVGIG (reference sequence). The V end was cut by 0 bases, the J end by 5 bases, with 8 bases between. The CDR3 runs to 13 residues.

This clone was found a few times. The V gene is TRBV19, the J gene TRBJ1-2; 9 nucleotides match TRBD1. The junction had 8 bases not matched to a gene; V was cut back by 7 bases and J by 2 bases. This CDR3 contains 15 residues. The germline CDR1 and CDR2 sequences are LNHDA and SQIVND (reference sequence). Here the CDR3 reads CASNAPDRGNYGYTF. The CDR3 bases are TGTGCCAGTAATGCCCCGGACAGGGGAAACTATGGCTACACCTTC.

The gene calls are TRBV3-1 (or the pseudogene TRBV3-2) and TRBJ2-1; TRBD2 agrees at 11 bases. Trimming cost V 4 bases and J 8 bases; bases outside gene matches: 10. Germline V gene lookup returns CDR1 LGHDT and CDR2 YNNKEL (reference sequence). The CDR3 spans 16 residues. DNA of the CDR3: TGTGCCAGCAGCCCTAGCACTAGCGGGAGTCGCCATGAGCAGTTCTTC. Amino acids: CASSPSTSGSRHEQFF.

The CDR3 region is CASWTLMNTEAFF. CDR3 sequence (DNA): TGTGCCAGCTGGACACTCATGAACACTGAAGCTTTCTTT. The rearrangement joins TRBV6-5 to TRBJ1-1, with a tentative D call TRBD1 (5 bases). Trimming cost V 8 bases and J 0 bases, with 10 bases left between them. Germline V CDR1 and CDR2: MNHEY, SVGAGI. This CDR3 spans 13 amino acids.

The chain's CDR3 is CSVVPGAGNTIYF. The CDR3 coding sequence is TGCAGCGTTGTTCCGGGGGCTGGAAACACCATATATTTT. The V gene is TRBV29-1, the J gene TRBJ1-3; D might be TRBD1 (5 bases). Germline CDR1 and CDR2: SQVTM and ANQGSEA. CDR3 size: 13 residues. Trimming took off 4 bases at V and 2 bases at J, with 9 bases between the two ends.

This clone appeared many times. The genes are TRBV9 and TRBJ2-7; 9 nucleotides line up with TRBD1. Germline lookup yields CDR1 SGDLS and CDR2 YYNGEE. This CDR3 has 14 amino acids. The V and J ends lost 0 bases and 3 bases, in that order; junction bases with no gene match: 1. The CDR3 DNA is TGTGCCAGCAGCGTAGCGGGACAGGGCTACGAGCAGTACTTC. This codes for CASSVAGQGYEQYF.

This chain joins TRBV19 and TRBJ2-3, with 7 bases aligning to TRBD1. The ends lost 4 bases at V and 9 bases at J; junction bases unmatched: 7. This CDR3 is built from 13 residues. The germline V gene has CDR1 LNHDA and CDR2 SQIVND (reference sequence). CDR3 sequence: CASSTTGVLTQYF. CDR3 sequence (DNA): TGTGCCAGTAGTACTACAGGGGTCTTAACGCAGTATTTT.

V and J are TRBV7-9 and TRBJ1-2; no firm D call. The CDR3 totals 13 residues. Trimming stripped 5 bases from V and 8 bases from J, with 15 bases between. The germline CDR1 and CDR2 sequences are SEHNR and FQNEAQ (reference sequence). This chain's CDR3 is CASSAGRASGYTF. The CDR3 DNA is TGTGCCAGCAGCGCGGGGAGGGCTAGCGGCTACACCTTC.

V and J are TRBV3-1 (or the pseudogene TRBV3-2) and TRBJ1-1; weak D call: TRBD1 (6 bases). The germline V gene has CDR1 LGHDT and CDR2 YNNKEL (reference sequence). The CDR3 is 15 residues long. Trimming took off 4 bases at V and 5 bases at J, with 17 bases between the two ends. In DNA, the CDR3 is TGTGCCAGCAGCCCGGGACATCAAGGAATTACTGAAGCTTTCTTT. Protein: CASSPGHQGITEAFF.

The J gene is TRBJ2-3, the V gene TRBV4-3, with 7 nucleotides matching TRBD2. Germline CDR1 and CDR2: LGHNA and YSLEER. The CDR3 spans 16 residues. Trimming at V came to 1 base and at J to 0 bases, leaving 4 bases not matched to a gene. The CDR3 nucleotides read TGCGCCAGCAGCCAAGGGCCAGCGGGGAGCACAGATACGCAGTATTTT. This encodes CASSQGPAGSTDTQYF.

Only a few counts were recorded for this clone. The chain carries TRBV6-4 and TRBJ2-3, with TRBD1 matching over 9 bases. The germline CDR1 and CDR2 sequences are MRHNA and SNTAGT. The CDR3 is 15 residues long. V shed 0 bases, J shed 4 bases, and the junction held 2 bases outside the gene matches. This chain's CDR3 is CASSDSTGGSDTQYF. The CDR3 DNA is TGTGCCAGCAGTGACTCAACAGGGGGCTCAGATACGCAGTATTTT.

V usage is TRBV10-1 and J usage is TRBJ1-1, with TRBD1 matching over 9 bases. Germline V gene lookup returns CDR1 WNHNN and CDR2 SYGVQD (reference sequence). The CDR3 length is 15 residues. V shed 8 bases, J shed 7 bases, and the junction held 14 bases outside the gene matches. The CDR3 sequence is CASEQDRGSSFEAFF. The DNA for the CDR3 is TGCGCCAGCGAGCAGGACAGGGGTTCCTCTTTTGAAGCTTTCTTT.

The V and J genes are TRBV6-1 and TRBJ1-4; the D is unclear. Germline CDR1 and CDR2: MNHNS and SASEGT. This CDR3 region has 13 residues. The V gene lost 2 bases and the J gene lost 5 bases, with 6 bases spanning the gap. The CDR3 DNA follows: TGTGCCAGCAGTGAACGGTTAAATGAAAAACTGTTTTTT. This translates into CASSERLNEKLFF.

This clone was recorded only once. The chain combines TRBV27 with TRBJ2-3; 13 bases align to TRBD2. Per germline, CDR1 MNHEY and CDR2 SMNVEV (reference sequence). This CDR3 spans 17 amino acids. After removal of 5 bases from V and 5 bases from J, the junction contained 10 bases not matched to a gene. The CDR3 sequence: CASSPRLAGGGGDTQYF. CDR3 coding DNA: TGTGCCAGCAGTCCTCGACTAGCGGGAGGAGGGGGAGATACGCAGTATTTT.

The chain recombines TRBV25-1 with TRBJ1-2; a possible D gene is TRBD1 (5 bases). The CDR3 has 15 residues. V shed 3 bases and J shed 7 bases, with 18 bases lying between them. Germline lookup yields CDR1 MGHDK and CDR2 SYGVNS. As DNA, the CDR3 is TGTGCCAGCAGTGACCTCACTGAGGGGAGGGCTGGCTACACCTTC. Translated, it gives CASSDLTEGRAGYTF.

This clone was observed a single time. DNA for the CDR3: TGTGCCTGGAGTCCAGTTACAGGGGCGGGACAGCCCCAGCATTTT. As protein: CAWSPVTGAGQPQHF. The chain combines TRBV30 with TRBJ1-5; 7 nucleotides line up with TRBD1. This CDR3 has 15 amino acids. Germline loops: CDR1 GTSNPN, CDR2 SVGIG (reference sequence). Unmatched junction bases numbered 11, after V lost 2 bases and J lost 7 bases.

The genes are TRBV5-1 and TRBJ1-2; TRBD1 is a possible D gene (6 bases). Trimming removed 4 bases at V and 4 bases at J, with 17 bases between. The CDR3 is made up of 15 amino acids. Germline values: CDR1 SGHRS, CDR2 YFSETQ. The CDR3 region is CASSPGDTLPYGYTF. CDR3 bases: TGCGCCAGCAGCCCAGGGGACACTCTCCCCTATGGCTACACCTTC.

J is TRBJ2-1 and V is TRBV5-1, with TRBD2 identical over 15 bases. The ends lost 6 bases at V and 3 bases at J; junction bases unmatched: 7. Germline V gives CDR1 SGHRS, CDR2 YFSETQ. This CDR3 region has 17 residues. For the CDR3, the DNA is TGCGCCAGCACCGGACTAGCGGGGGGGCCTAACTACAATGAGCAGTTCTTC. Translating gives CASTGLAGGPNYNEQFF.

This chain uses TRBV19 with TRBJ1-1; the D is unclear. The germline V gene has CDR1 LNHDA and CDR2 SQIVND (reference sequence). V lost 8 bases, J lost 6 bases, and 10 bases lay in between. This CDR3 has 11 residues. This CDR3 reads CASATVSEAFF. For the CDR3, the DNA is TGTGCCAGTGCTACGGTCTCTGAAGCTTTCTTT. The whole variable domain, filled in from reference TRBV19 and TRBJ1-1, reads DGGITQSPKYLFRKEGQNVTLSCEQNLNHDAMYWYRQDPGQGLRLIYYSQIVNDFQKGDIAEGYSVSREKKESFPLTVTSAQKNPTAFYLCASATVSEAFFGQGTRLTVV.

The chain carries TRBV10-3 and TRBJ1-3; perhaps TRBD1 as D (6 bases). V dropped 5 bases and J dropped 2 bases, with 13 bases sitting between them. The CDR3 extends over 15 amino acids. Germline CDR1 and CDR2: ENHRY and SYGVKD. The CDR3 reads CAISQGSFAGNTIYF. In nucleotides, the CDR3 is TGTGCCATCAGTCAGGGGAGTTTCGCTGGAAACACCATATATTTT.

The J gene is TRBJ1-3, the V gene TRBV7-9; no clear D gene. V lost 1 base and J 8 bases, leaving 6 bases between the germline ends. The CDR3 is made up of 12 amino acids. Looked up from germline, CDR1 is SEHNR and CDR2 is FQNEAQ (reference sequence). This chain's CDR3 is CASSLDGYTIYF. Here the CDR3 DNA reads TGTGCCAGCAGCTTAGACGGTTACACCATATATTTT.

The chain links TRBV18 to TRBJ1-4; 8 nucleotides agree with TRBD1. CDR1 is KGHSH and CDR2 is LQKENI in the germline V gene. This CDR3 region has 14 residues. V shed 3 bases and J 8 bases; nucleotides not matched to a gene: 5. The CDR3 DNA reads TGTGCCAGCTCACCGGACAGGGAGGGGGAAAAACTGTTTTTT. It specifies CASSPDREGEKLFF. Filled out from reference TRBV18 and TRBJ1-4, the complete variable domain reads NAGVMQNPRHLVRRRGQEARLRCSPMKGHSHVYWYRQLPEEGLKFMVYLQKENIIDESGMPKERFSAEFPKEGPSILRIQQVVRGDSAAYFCASSPDREGEKLFFGSGTQLSVL.